This TCR beta chain was documented in a study of blood T cell repertoires in COVID-19. For the study at large: The samples span acute and convalescent COVID-19 from the United States, Italy and Spain. T cells, B-cell-depleted T cells, or PBMCs provided the cDNA or gDNA that served as material.

V was clipped by 1 base and J by 7 bases, with 17 bases between them. The CDR3 is made up of 15 amino acids. Germline V CDR1 and CDR2: GTSNPN, SVGIG (reference sequence). This clone was detected only a few times. The table came from immunoSEQ multiplex PCR; TCRdb's copy has only in-frame clones and leaves some out. Here the sample spans about 41,000 clones, 88% being singletons. The receptor comes from a human donor in a cohort sampled during active COVID-19. The chain employs TRBV30 and TRBJ2-1, with a tentative D call TRBD2 (6 bases). Sequencing used peripheral blood. The CDR3 region is CAWSGGGGPRNEQFF. The CDR3 nucleotides read TGTGCCTGGAGTGGGGGAGGAGGGCCGCGGAATGAGCAGTTCTTC.